The 17 T cell receptor beta chains below come from one sample, sequenced in a study of tumor-infiltrating lymphocytes in primary liver carcinoma. For each extraction, RNA and DNA were obtained together from about 20-30 mg of unsorted bulk tissue. Starting from approximately 470 ng of total RNA, TCR beta cDNA was produced with a primer in the constant region. Nested multiplex PCR, run for three rounds with slightly modified ARM-PCR, yielded TCR beta libraries. Forward primers for TRBV1-TRBV30 and a C-beta reverse primer served the first two PCR rounds, at about 10 cycles each. TCRdb passed the multiplex PCR reads through MiXCR, listing each CDR3 protein once. The sample lists 90,000 to 150,000 distinct CDR3 sequences, less than 75% occurring once. Sequenced input: tumor-adjacent normal liver tissue. All receptors derive from a woman in her sixties or seventies with primary liver carcinoma and hepatitis B virus infection.

Note on this clonotype: A much bigger clone sits one base away, suggesting this may be a read error. V gene TRBV28 combines with J gene TRBJ1-1, with a tentative D call TRBD1 (6 bases). V was cut by 4 bases and J by 2 bases, with 14 bases left in between. Germline CDR1 and CDR2: MDHEN and SYDVKM. This CDR3 is built from 15 residues. CDR3 in amino acids: CASSSTGGDNTEAFF. DNA for the CDR3: TGTGCCAGCAGTTCGACAGGCGGTGATAACACTGAAGCTTTCTTT.

On this clonotype itself: An end of the junction does not agree with germline; a read error may underlie this. The chain links TRBV29-1 to TRBJ1-6; 7 nucleotides agree with TRBD1. There are 13 residues in the CDR3. Germline V gives CDR1 SQVTM, CDR2 ANQGSEA. CDR3 bases: TGCAGTGTTGGCGACAGGGCAAATTCACTCCTCCACTTT. This codes for CSVGDRANSLLHF.

Note on this clonotype: Given a much more abundant clone one base away, this may be a read error. The chain combines TRBV7-8 with TRBJ2-3, with D tentatively TRBD2 (6 bases). The germline V gene encodes CDR1 SGHVS and CDR2 FQNEAQ. This CDR3 has 17 residues. The CDR3 DNA sequence: TGTCCCAGCAGCTTAGGTAGTACTAGCCACGGAAAGGATACGCAGTATTTT. Amino acids: CPSSLGSTSHGKDTQYF.

As to this clonotype: The conserved closing phenylalanine or tryptophan is absent in this CDR3, likely reflecting a read error. The chain recombines TRBV11-2 with TRBJ2-1, with D perhaps TRBD1 (6 bases). The CDR3 contains 17 residues. Germline values: CDR1 SGHAT, CDR2 FQNNGV. DNA of the CDR3: TGTGCCGGCAGTTTAGACCAACAGGGTATAGTCTACAATGAGCAGTTCTTA. It codes for CAGSLDQQGIVYNEQFL.

As to this clonotype: A read error may produce the germline difference seen at one junction end. The chain couples TRBV29-1 to TRBJ2-7; no reliable D call. Germline V gives CDR1 SQVTM, CDR2 ANQGSEA. There are 12 residues in the CDR3. CDR3 sequence reads: CSVEGSLGEQHF. In DNA, the CDR3 is TGCAGTGTTGAAGGGTCCTTAGGCGAGCAGCACTTC.

The rearrangement uses TRBV7-8 and TRBJ2-1; D is perhaps TRBD2 (5 bases). CDR1 SGHVS and CDR2 FQNEAQ come from the germline V gene. This CDR3 has 16 amino acids. V shed 2 bases and J shed 8 bases, with 19 bases lying between them. Written as DNA, the CDR3 is TGTGCCAGCAGCTTAAGGTCTAGCTTATATGGCGATGAGCAGTTCTTC. As protein: CASSLRSSLYGDEQFF.

Note on this clonotype: In this CDR3 the conserved last residue, phenylalanine or tryptophan, is missing, so a read error is likely. The chain is built from TRBV4-1 and TRBJ2-3, with a possible D match to TRBD2 (5 bases). Per the germline V gene, CDR1 is MGHRA and CDR2 is YSYEKL. CDR3 size: 17 residues. CDR3 loop: CASGQSLPGSNTDTQYS. The CDR3 DNA reads TGCGCCAGCGGCCAATCGTTACCGGGATCCAACACAGATACGCAGTATTCT.

A note on this clonotype: This is likely a read error, given that the CDR3 carries no conserved phenylalanine or tryptophan at its end. The chain uses TRBV12-3 or TRBV12-4 and TRBJ1-2; D gene uncertain. The length of the CDR3 is 10 residues. CDR3 DNA sequence: TGCGCCAGCAGACTGTCTGGCTACACCTCC. It specifies CASRLSGYTS.

In this sample, this clonotype turned up once. Germline and junction disagree at one end, which may indicate a read error. V usage is TRBV4-2 and J usage is TRBJ1-2; 9 bases agree with TRBD1. Germline assignment: CDR1 LGHNA and CDR2 YNFKEQ. The CDR3 loop spans 16 amino acids. The CDR3 DNA follows: TGTGCCAGTAGCCAAGATCTTACAGGGGGCTTTTATGGCTACATCTTC. Encoded protein: CASSQDLTGGFYGYIF.

Remarks on this clonotype: One end of the junction does not line up with germline, which may come from a read error. This rearrangement joins TRBV19 to TRBJ2-1; TRBD2 might be the D (6 bases). CDR3 length: 11 amino acids. CDR1 and CDR2 (germline): LNHDA, SQIVND (reference sequence). The CDR3 protein is CTRNKGGEQFF. The CDR3 nucleotides read TGTACCAGGAACAAGGGAGGTGAGCAGTTCTTC.

The V and J genes are TRBV15 and TRBJ2-1; D gene unclear. CDR1 LNHNV and CDR2 YYDKDF come from the germline V gene (reference sequence). This CDR3 comprises 16 residues. Trimming pared 3 bases from V and 0 bases from J, leaving 12 bases between. In nucleotides, the CDR3 is TGTGCCACCAGCAGGGGCCCCATACGCTCCTACAATGAGCAGTTCTTC. Protein: CATSRGPIRSYNEQFF.

A note on this clonotype: One end of the junction is discordant with germline, which a read error may explain. This chain uses TRBV11-1 with TRBJ2-4; 12 nucleotides align to TRBD1. Looked up from germline, CDR1 is SGHAT and CDR2 is FQDESV (reference sequence). The CDR3 has 16 residues. The CDR3 protein is CASSVAGDRGHNIQYF. DNA for the CDR3: TGTGCCAGCAGCGTAGCGGGGGACAGGGGGCACAACATTCAGTACTTC.

On this clonotype itself: A much larger clone sits a single nucleotide away, making a read error possible. The chain couples TRBV6-4 to TRBJ2-2; D gene unclear. Per germline, CDR1 MRHNA and CDR2 SNTAGT. Trimming pared 3 bases from V and 10 bases from J, leaving 12 bases between. The CDR3 extends over 13 amino acids. The CDR3 DNA sequence: TGTGCCAGCAGTGATACGTCGTCGCCGGAGCTGTTTTTT. Translated: CASSDTSSPELFF.

With regard to this clonotype: A read error may produce the germline difference seen at one junction end. DNA for the CDR3: TGTGCCAGTAGCCAAGATGGACAGGGGAGTCAGCCCCATCACTTT. Its translation is CASSQDGQGSQPHHF. The rearrangement joins TRBV4-2 to TRBJ1-5; 9 nucleotides line up with TRBD1. The CDR3 has 15 amino acids. CDR1 is LGHNA, CDR2 YNFKEQ, per germline.

A word on this clonotype: The CDR3 end shows no conserved phenylalanine or tryptophan, and so a read error is likely. This sequence joins TRBV5-1 and TRBJ2-1, with TRBD2 matching 14 bases. The CDR3 is 16 residues long. The V segment lost 3 bases and the J segment 4 bases; nucleotides outside the gene matches: 3. Germline CDR1 SGHRS, CDR2 YFSETQ. The CDR3 DNA follows: TGCGCCAGCAGCTGGGGACTAGCGGGAGCGTACAATGAGCAGTTCTCC. This gives the protein CASSWGLAGAYNEQFS.

The J gene is TRBJ2-2, the V gene TRBV30; D unclear. Germline values: CDR1 GTSNPN, CDR2 SVGIG (reference sequence). The CDR3 consists of 12 residues. The V and J ends lost 2 bases and 6 bases respectively, with 7 bases between them. CDR3 amino acids: CAWSRFAGELFF. Written as DNA, the CDR3 is TGTGCCTGGAGTAGGTTCGCCGGGGAGCTGTTTTTT.

In regard to this clonotype: Mismatch with germline at one junction end may stem from a read error. This sequence joins TRBV5-1 and TRBJ1-2; unclear D gene. Germline CDR1 reads SGHRS; CDR2 reads YFSETQ. This CDR3 has 12 residues. Here the CDR3 reads CANGRDSYGNTF. The CDR3 nucleotides read TGCGCCAACGGCCGAGATTCATATGGCAACACCTTC.